This TCR beta chain was identified in a study of cytomegalovirus exposure and HLA in healthy donors. Study outcomes and limitations: In vitro experiments confirmed that a few CMV-associated chains were specific for CMV antigens. Some TCR beta chains (around 180 of them) were listed as cytomegalovirus-associated. Across donors, most TCRs were seen rarely, yet some public ones were widespread.

It was the roughly 130-subject validation cohort, separate from the approximately 700-subject first cohort, to which the donors belonged. In regard to this clone: The target antigen is unknown.

CDR3 length: 13 amino acids. CDR1 is ENHRY and CDR2 is SYGVKD in the germline V gene. V gave up 0 bases and J gave up 6 bases, with 6 bases separating them. The assay was immunoSEQ multiplex PCR, and TCRdb's table has in-frame clones only and misses some. The sample carries about 240,000 clones, around 87% recorded once. V and J are TRBV10-3 and TRBJ2-1; maybe TRBD2 (6 bases). The specimen was PBMCs. The TCR comes from a man aged 18 to 29 in good health and CMV-seronegative. The CDR3 here is CAISESTSNEQFF. The DNA of the CDR3 is TGTGCCATCAGTGAGTCGACTAGCAATGAGCAGTTCTTC.